The 3 T cell receptor beta chains in this list originate from one sample, sequenced in a study of CD8+CD57+ T cells in acquired aplastic anemia. The template for TCR beta VDJ and CDR3 sequence profiling was genomic DNA. TCRdb fed the reads into MiXCR, producing one record per CDR3 protein. This table holds around 150,000 distinct CDR3 sequences, 41% found once. The specimen was sorted CD4+, CD8+, or CD8+CD57+ T cells (not recorded which) from PBMCs. The receptors originated from a human donor in good health, serving as a control.

This clonotype was recorded many times. The rearrangement joins TRBV14 to TRBJ1-2; possibly TRBD1 for D (5 bases). Trimming removed 3 bases from V and 4 bases from J, with 15 bases in between. The CDR3 length is 15 residues. Germline CDR1 and CDR2: SGHDN and FVKESK. The CDR3 DNA is TGTGCCAGCAGCCATCCCCGTGGGGGATCCTATGGCTACACCTTC. Residues: CASSHPRGGSYGYTF.

The chain couples TRBV10-3 to TRBJ2-1; 7 bases fit TRBD1. This CDR3 is built from 14 residues. The V gene's germline CDR1 is ENHRY and CDR2 SYGVKD. V trimming: 6 bases; J trimming: 8 bases; junction bases outside the gene matches: 10. The CDR3 reads CAIRRQGPTDEQFF. The CDR3 bases are TGTGCCATCAGGCGACAGGGACCTACCGATGAGCAGTTCTTC.

Note on this clonotype: The CDR3 ends on some other residue instead of the conserved phenylalanine or tryptophan, so this is likely a read error. CDR3 coding DNA: TGCAGTGCTAGAGGGGGTGGGAGCTCCTATAATTCACCCCTCCACTCT. As protein: CSARGGGSSYNSPLHS. The J gene is TRBJ1-6, the V gene TRBV20-1; no clear D gene. There are 16 residues in the CDR3. Trimming removed 1 base from V and 0 bases from J, with 10 bases in between. The germline gives CDR1 DFQATT, CDR2 SNEGSKA (reference sequence).